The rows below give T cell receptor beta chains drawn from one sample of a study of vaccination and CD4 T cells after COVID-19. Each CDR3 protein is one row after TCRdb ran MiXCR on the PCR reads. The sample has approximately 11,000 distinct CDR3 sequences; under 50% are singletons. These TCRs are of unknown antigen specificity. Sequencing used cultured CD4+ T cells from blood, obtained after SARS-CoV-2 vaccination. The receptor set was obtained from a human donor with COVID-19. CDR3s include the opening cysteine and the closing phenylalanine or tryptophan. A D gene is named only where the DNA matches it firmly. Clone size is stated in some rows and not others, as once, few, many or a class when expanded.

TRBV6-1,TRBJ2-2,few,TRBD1,CASSTGGTGANTGELFF,TGTGCCAGCAGTACTGGGGGGACAGGGGCGAACACCGGGGAGCTGTTTTTT
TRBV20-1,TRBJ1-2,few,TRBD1,CSARGDREHYGYTF,TGCAGTGCTAGGGGGGACAGGGAGCACTATGGCTACACCTTC
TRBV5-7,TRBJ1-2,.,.,CASSSSLRGGNYGYTF,.
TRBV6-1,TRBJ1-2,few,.,CASTPGRDYGYTF,TGTGCCAGCACCCCTGGTCGGGACTATGGCTACACCTTC
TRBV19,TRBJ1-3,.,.,CASSGQLSSGNTIYF,TGTGCCAGTAGCGGACAGCTCTCCTCTGGAAACACCATATATTTT
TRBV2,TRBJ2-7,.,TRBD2,CASRTGLVSSEQYF,TGTGCCAGCCGAACAGGACTAGTATCGTCCGAGCAGTACTTC
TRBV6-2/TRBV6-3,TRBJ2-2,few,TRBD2,CASRSSGGAGIGELFF,TGTGCCAGCAGGAGCTCGGGGGGGGCCGGGATCGGGGAGCTGTTTTTT
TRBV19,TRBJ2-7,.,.,CGSYEQYF,TGTGGTTCCTACGAGCAGTACTTC
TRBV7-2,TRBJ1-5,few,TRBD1,CASSRAGTGDQPQHF,TGTGCCAGCAGCCGGGCGGGGACAGGGGATCAGCCCCAGCATTTT
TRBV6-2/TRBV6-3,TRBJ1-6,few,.,CASSTTGSNSPLHF,TGTGCCAGCAGCACGACAGGCTCCAACTCACCCCTCCACTTT
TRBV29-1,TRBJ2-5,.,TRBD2,CSPVGPGGTQYF,TGCAGCCCCGTGGGGCCGGGGGGGACCCAGTACTTC
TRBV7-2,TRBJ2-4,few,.,CASSLAGLVQNIQYF,TGTGCCAGCAGCTTAGCAGGGCTCGTCCAAAACATTCAGTACTTC
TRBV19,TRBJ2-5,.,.,CASSTSGKETQYF,TGTGCCAGTAGTACCTCGGGGAAAGAGACCCAGTACTTC
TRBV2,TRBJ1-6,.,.,CASSVAARVGNSPLHF,TGTGCCAGCAGTGTAGCCGCCCGAGTCGGTAATTCACCCCTCCACTTT
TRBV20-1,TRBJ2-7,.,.,CSAPGGWGFYEQYF,TGCAGTGCCCCAGGGGGGTGGGGGTTCTACGAGCAGTACTTC
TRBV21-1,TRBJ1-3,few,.,CASRGGRPRRNTIYF,TGTGCCAGCAGGGGTGGGAGACCGCGTAGAAACACCATATATTTT
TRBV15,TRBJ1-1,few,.,CATSRTRVFGEAFF,TGTGCCACCAGCCGTACCAGGGTATTCGGTGAAGCTTTCTTT
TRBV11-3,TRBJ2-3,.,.,CASSLQGTDTQYF,TGTGCCAGCAGCTTACAGGGCACAGATACGCAGTATTTT
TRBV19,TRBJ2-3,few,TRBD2,CASRTSGGPDTQYF,TGTGCCAGCAGAACTAGCGGGGGCCCAGATACGCAGTATTTT
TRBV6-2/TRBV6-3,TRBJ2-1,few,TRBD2,CASRSGGVGNEQFF,TGTGCCAGCAGGAGCGGGGGGGTGGGAAATGAGCAGTTCTTC
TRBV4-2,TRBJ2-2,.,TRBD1,CASSQDLDRANTGELFF,TGTGCCAGCAGCCAAGATCTTGACAGGGCGAACACCGGGGAGCTGTTTTTT
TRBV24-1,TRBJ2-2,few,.,CATSLRTDNTGELFF,TGTGCCACCAGTCTAAGGACGGACAACACCGGGGAGCTGTTTTTT
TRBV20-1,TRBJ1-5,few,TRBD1,CSARIDREGNQPQHF,TGCAGTGCTAGGATCGACAGGGAGGGCAATCAGCCCCAGCATTTT
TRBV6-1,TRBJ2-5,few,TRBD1,CASSEQGASETQYF,TGTGCCAGCAGTGAGCAGGGGGCTTCTGAGACCCAGTACTTC
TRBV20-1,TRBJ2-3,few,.,CSARGTQGATDTQYF,TGCAGTGCTAGAGGAACACAAGGGGCTACAGATACGCAGTATTTT
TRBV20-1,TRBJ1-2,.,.,CSARPGVDDGYTF,TGCAGTGCTAGGCCCGGGGTTGATGATGGCTACACCTTC
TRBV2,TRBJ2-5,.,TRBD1,CASSVGQRQETQYF,TGTGCCAGCAGTGTGGGACAGAGACAAGAGACCCAGTACTTC
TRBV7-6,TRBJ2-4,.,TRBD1,CASSPTTPGGITKNIQYF,TGTGCCAGCAGCCCCACAACTCCAGGGGGCATAACCAAAAACATTCAGTACTTC
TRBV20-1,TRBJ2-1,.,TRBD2,CSARTLAGGSVSNEQFF,TGCAGTGCTAGAACGCTAGCGGGGGGTAGTGTCAGCAATGAGCAGTTCTTC
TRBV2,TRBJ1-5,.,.,CASSGMSQPQHF,TGTGCCAGCAGTGGGATGAGTCAGCCCCAGCATTTT
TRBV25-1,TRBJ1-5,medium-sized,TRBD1,CASSTQGLNQPQHF,TGTGCCAGCAGTACACAGGGGCTCAATCAGCCCCAGCATTTT
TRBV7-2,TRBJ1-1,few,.,CASSLEVYTEAFF,TGTGCCAGCAGCTTAGAGGTGTACACTGAAGCTTTCTTT
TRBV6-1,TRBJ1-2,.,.,CASPGQFVGYGYTF,TGTGCCAGCCCCGGACAGTTCGTGGGCTATGGCTACACCTTC
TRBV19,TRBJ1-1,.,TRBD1,CASRETGGIFTEAFF,TGTGCCAGTAGGGAGACAGGGGGAATTTTCACTGAAGCTTTCTTT
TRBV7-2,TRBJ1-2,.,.,CASAGNGASNYGYTF,TGTGCCAGCGCGGGGAATGGGGCCTCTAACTATGGCTACACCTTC